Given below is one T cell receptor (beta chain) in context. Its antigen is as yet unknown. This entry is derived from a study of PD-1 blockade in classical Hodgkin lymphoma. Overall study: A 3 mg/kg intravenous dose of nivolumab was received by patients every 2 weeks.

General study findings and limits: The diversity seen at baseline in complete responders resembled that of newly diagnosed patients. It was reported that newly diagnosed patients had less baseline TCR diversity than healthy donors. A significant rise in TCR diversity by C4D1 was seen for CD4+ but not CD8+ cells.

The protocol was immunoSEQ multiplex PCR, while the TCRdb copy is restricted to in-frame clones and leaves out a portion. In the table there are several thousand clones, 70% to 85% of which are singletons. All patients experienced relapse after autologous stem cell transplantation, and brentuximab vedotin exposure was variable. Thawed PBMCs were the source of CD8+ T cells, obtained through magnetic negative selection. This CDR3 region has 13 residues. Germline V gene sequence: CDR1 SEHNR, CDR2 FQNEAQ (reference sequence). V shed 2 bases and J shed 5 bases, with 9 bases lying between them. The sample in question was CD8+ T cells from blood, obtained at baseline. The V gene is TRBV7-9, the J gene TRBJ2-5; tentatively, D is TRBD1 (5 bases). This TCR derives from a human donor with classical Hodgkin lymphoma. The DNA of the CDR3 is TGTGCCAGCAGCTTACAGGGAACGGAGACCCAGTACTTC. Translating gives CASSLQGTETQYF.